Each of the 14 T cell receptor beta chains below was sequenced from the same sample in a study of blood T cell repertoires in COVID-19. Clones were read by immunoSEQ multiplex PCR, and TCRdb kept only the in-frame ones, dropping some. This table holds 62,000 or so clones, roughly 78% found once. The specimen was peripheral blood. These receptors all come from a man aged 60 to 69 with COVID-19, enrolled during active disease.

The chain employs TRBV24-1 and TRBJ2-2; no reliable D call. Germline V gene sequence: CDR1 KGHDR, CDR2 SFDVKD. The CDR3 is 13 residues long. Trimming left V 5 bases short and J 7 bases short, with 10 bases between. This CDR3 reads CATSAYSGGELFF. Here the CDR3 DNA reads TGTGCCACCAGTGCTTATTCCGGCGGGGAGCTGTTTTTT.

The gene calls are TRBV6-5 and TRBJ1-4; D call uncertain. The CDR3 has 11 amino acids. CDR1 and CDR2 from the germline V gene are MNHEY and SVGAGI. The germline V and J ends were trimmed by 6 bases and 8 bases, with 7 bases remaining between them. CDR3 DNA sequence: TGTGCCAGCAGAACGGGAGAAAAACTGTTTTTT. It specifies CASRTGEKLFF.

This chain links TRBV15 with TRBJ2-3; no definite D call. Germline assignment: CDR1 LNHNV and CDR2 YYDKDF (reference sequence). Trimming pared 0 bases from V and 5 bases from J, leaving 6 bases between. This CDR3 is built from 13 residues. The CDR3 loop is CATSRDEVDTQYF. CDR3 DNA: TGTGCCACCAGCAGAGACGAGGTAGATACGCAGTATTTT.

This chain links TRBV20-1 with TRBJ2-1; possibly TRBD2 for D (6 bases). Germline loops: CDR1 DFQATT, CDR2 SNEGSKA (reference sequence). The CDR3 sequence is 15 residues long. V lost 3 bases and J lost 4, with 16 bases in between. This CDR3 reads CSASPGGARYNEQFF. The CDR3 DNA reads TGCAGTGCTAGTCCCGGGGGAGCGAGGTACAATGAGCAGTTCTTC.

This clone was seen a few times. This sequence joins TRBV18 and TRBJ1-1; possible D gene TRBD1, 6 bases. The ends were cut back, 3 bases at V and 2 bases at J, with 13 bases in the middle. The CDR3 runs 15 residues. Per germline, CDR1 KGHSH and CDR2 LQKENI. The CDR3: CASSPLDSPNTEAFF. In DNA, the CDR3 is TGTGCCAGCTCACCCTTGGACAGTCCAAACACTGAAGCTTTCTTT.

This chain links TRBV4-2 with TRBJ1-1; a possible D gene is TRBD1 (5 bases). Germline lookup yields CDR1 LGHNA and CDR2 YNFKEQ. Trimming stripped 4 bases from V and 2 bases from J, with 17 bases between. This CDR3 spans 16 amino acids. CDR3 bases: TGTGCCAGCAGCCTTGCTGTAGACAGAGAAAACACTGAAGCTTTCTTT. This sequence encodes CASSLAVDRENTEAFF.

This chain links TRBV7-2 with TRBJ2-3; 8 nucleotides match TRBD2. J was trimmed by 4 bases and V by 1 base; bases with no gene match: 10. This CDR3 spans 17 amino acids. Germline V CDR1 and CDR2: SGHTA, FQGNSA. As DNA, the CDR3 is TGTGCCAGCAGCTTAGATTCGCGGGAGGTGATGTCAGATACGCAGTATTTT. It specifies CASSLDSREVMSDTQYF.

This clone was found once. V usage is TRBV24-1 and J usage is TRBJ2-6, with D possibly TRBD1 on 5 matching bases. Trimming stripped 5 bases from V and 4 bases from J, with 14 bases between. Germline assignment: CDR1 KGHDR and CDR2 SFDVKD. CDR3 length: 16 residues. For the CDR3, the DNA is TGTGCCACCAGTGGTGTAGGGGCAGGGGGGGCCAACGTCCTGACTTTC. Translating it yields CATSGVGAGGANVLTF.

By its share, this clone is medium-sized (0.01 to 0.1%). The chain carries TRBV5-1 and TRBJ2-2; 9 bases agree with TRBD1. Per the germline V gene, CDR1 is SGHRS and CDR2 is YFSETQ. The junction had 4 bases not matched to a gene; V was cut back by 4 bases and J by 3 bases. The CDR3 is 15 residues long. DNA of the CDR3: TGCGCCAGCAGCCTGGACAGGGGTGACACCGGGGAGCTGTTTTTT. This translates into CASSLDRGDTGELFF. The full variable domain, rest sourced from reference TRBV5-1 and TRBJ2-2, is KAGVTQTPRYLIKTRGQQVTLSCSPISGHRSVSWYQQTPGQGLQFLFEYFSETQRNKGNFPGRFSGRQFSNSRSEMNVSTLELGDSALYLCASSLDRGDTGELFFGEGSRLTVL.

The chain carries TRBV5-1 and TRBJ2-2; 9 bases line up with TRBD1. This CDR3 has 13 amino acids. The germline CDR1 and CDR2 sequences are SGHRS and YFSETQ. J lost 3 bases, V lost 10 bases, and 4 bases had no gene match. Here the CDR3 reads CAGRDRDTGELFF. The CDR3 DNA follows: TGCGCCGGTAGGGACAGGGACACCGGGGAGCTGTTTTTT.

The V call is TRBV12-2, the J call TRBJ2-1; TRBD2, the D gene given by the table, was not confirmed from the DNA. TRBV12-2 is reported as a pseudogene. The CDR3 spans 12 residues. The CDR3 nucleotides are TGTGCGCCTCCTCACGGGAGGTATGAGCAGTTCTTC. Its translation: CAPPHGRYEQFF.

The rearrangement links TRBV5-1 to TRBJ1-4, with unresolved D. V dropped 0 bases and J dropped 8 bases, with 11 bases sitting between them. The germline V gene encodes CDR1 SGHRS and CDR2 YFSETQ. CDR3 length: 14 residues. The CDR3 here is CASSLAGDREKLFF. The CDR3 DNA is TGCGCCAGCAGCTTGGCCGGGGATAGAGAAAAACTGTTTTTT. The complete variable domain, with remaining parts taken from reference TRBV5-1 and TRBJ1-4, reads KAGVTQTPRYLIKTRGQQVTLSCSPISGHRSVSWYQQTPGQGLQFLFEYFSETQRNKGNFPGRFSGRQFSNSRSEMNVSTLELGDSALYLCASSLAGDREKLFFGSGTQLSVL.

This chain joins TRBV28 and TRBJ1-1; TRBD1 might be the D (6 bases). V dropped 4 bases and J dropped 4 bases, with 13 bases sitting between them. The CDR3 extends over 14 amino acids. The germline CDR1 and CDR2 sequences are MDHEN and SYDVKM. CDR3 in amino acids: CASSSGQLTTEAFF. CDR3 in DNA: TGTGCCAGCAGTTCAGGACAGCTAACCACTGAAGCTTTCTTT.

The chain employs TRBV7-9 and TRBJ1-1, with TRBD1 matching over 11 bases. CDR1 is SEHNR, CDR2 FQNEAQ, per germline (reference sequence). V shed 4 bases and J 5 bases; nucleotides not matched to a gene: 6. The CDR3 runs 15 residues. The CDR3 region has the DNA TGTGCCAGCAGCTCACAGGGACAGGGGGGAACTGAAGCTTTCTTT. Its protein is CASSSQGQGGTEAFF.